This T cell receptor beta chain emerged from a study of T cell repertoires in cytomegalovirus infection. Study-level background: TCR beta signatures that were public indicated CMV infection and matching HLA type.

TCRdb re-derived calls from the reads in MiXCR, one entry per CDR3 protein. Among about a million distinct CDR3 sequences listed, around 30% were seen once. The CDR3 is 13 residues long. Germline CDR1 and CDR2: LNHDA and SQIVND (reference sequence). V lost 2 bases to trimming and J lost 0 bases, with 4 bases between them. General observations from the study: HLA-C-restricted CMV clonotypes gave the most frequent clonotype in two of eight donors.

Of note for this clonotype: Its antigen is undetermined.

The TCR comes from a human donor in good health (CMV status not recorded). Some clones in this sample may be carry-over from other donors' samples. The sequencing used cultured CD8+ T cells from PBMCs, collected from culture after CMV antigen stimulation. This chain uses TRBV19 with TRBJ1-1; D is uncertain. This CDR3 reads CASSIKVNTEAFF. The DNA of the CDR3 is TGTGCCAGTAGTATAAAGGTGAACACTGAAGCTTTCTTT.